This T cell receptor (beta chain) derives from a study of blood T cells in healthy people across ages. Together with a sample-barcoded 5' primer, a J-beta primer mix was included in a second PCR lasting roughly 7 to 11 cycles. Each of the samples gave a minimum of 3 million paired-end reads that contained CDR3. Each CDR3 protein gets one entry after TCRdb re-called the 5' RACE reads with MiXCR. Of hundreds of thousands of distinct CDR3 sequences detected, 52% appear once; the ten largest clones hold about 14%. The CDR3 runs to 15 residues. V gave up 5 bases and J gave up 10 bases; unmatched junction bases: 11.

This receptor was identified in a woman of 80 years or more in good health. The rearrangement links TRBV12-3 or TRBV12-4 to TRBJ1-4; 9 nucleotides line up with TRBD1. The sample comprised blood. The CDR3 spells CASSNRDRESGKLFF. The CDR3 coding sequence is TGTGCCAGCAGTAACCGGGACAGGGAAAGTGGAAAACTGTTTTTT.